This TCR beta chain appears in the sequencing data of a study of vaccination and CD4 T cells after COVID-19. For the study at large: The study drew post-COVID samples a median roughly 110 days after diagnosis (range 35 to 161).

Germline CDR1 reads SNHLY; CDR2 reads FYNNEI. The CDR3 length is 15 residues. The V gene lost 0 bases and the J gene lost 0 bases, with 9 bases spanning the gap. Study results and limitations: A median of approximately 90% of reactive clones, in convalescent patients, became evident only post-vaccination.

Oncomine TCR Beta short-read sequencing was applied to DNA from cultured CD4+ T cells. TCRdb processed the PCR reads anew with MiXCR; each CDR3 protein has one entry. The sample gives about 10,000 distinct CDR3 sequences, 48% of which show up once; more than 6% is in the top ten. The treatment here: approximately 11-day PBMC culture with coronavirus spike peptide pools or control peptides (ViraFEST assay). With approximately 10 ug/ml peptide pools and roughly 9 IU/ml IL-2, PBMCs were cultured at fewer than 2.5 million per well. With respect to this clonotype: Its matching antigen is unknown.

The sequenced material came from CD4+ T cells from blood, cultured in vitro. This rearrangement joins TRBV2 to TRBJ2-7; D is possibly TRBD1 or TRBD2 (5 bases each). The receptor was isolated from a human donor who had recovered from COVID-19. The DNA of the CDR3 is TGTGCCAGCAGTGAAGCAGGGACGGCCTCCTACGAGCAGTACTTC. It is translated as CASSEAGTASYEQYF.